Included here is one T cell receptor (beta chain) sequence, with context. Its antigen is still unknown. This specimen belongs to a study of cytomegalovirus exposure and HLA in healthy donors. Regarding the study as a whole: In terms of immune exposure information, only CMV serostatus was available. In a later analysis, most CMV-associated TCR beta chains appeared HLA-restricted. A later analysis reported that several of the most significant clusters appeared to be linked to common viral pathogens, among them Epstein-Barr virus.

There are 15 residues in the CDR3. Looked up from germline, CDR1 is LNHDA and CDR2 is SQIVND (reference sequence). The V and J ends lost 2 bases and 0 bases respectively, with 10 bases between them. The PCR had 60 Vbeta and 13 Jbeta primers. Using immunoSEQ multiplex PCR, the repertoire was profiled, and TCRdb retains in-frame clones only, with some absent. Of 100,000 to 150,000 clones listed, approximately 75% were seen once; the top ten hold about 5%. The receptor's source is a man aged 45-60 years in good health and CMV-seropositive. The chain has TRBV19 and TRBJ1-1; D possibly corresponds to TRBD1 (5 bases). Sample: PBMCs. The CDR3 nucleotides read TGTGCCAGTAGTATACCGGCAGGGTTGAACACTGAAGCTTTCTTT. It is translated as CASSIPAGLNTEAFF.